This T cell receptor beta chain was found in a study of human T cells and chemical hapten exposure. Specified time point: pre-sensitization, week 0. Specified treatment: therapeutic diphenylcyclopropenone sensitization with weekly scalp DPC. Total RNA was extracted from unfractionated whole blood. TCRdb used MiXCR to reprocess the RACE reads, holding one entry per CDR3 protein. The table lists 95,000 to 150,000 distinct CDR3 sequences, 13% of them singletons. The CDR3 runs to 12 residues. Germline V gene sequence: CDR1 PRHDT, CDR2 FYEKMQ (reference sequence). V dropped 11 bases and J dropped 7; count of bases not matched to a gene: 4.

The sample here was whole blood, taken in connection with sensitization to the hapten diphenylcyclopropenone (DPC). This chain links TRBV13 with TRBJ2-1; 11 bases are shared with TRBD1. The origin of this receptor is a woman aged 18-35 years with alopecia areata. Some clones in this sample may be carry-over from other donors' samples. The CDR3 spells CASDRGLNEQFF. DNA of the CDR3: TGTGCCTCGGACAGGGGGCTGAATGAGCAGTTCTTC.